What follows are 20 T cell receptor beta chains derived from one specimen sequenced in a study of metastatic and nonmetastatic thyroid tumors. Patients underwent thyroid surgery, and none had received any treatment before it. TCRdb reanalyzed the PCR reads with MiXCR. The table lists tens of thousands of clones, 12% of them singletons. Sequencing input: blood. All receptors derive from a male donor with papillary thyroid cancer or a benign thyroid nodule (not recorded which). Some clones in this sample may be carry-over from other donors' samples.

Only a few counts were recorded for this clone. This chain joins TRBV20-1 and TRBJ1-2; D is unclear. This CDR3 has 13 residues. The V and J ends lost 0 bases and 4 bases respectively, with 9 bases between them. Germline CDR1 and CDR2: DFQATT and SNEGSKA (reference sequence). The CDR3 reads CSAREGKVYGYTF. As DNA, the CDR3 is TGCAGTGCTAGAGAGGGCAAGGTCTATGGCTACACCTTC.

This clone has a count of ten or more. The rearrangement links TRBV4-1 to TRBJ2-3; D is uncertain. Per germline, CDR1 MGHRA and CDR2 YSYEKL. This CDR3 spans 15 amino acids. V was clipped by 0 bases and J by 1 base, with 8 bases between them. CDR3 protein: CASSQDPRRTDTQYF. The CDR3 nucleotides read TGCGCCAGCAGCCAAGATCCTAGACGCACAGATACGCAGTATTTT.

The chain employs TRBV4-3 and TRBJ2-7; maybe TRBD2 (6 bases). The germline CDR1 and CDR2 sequences are LGHNA and YSLEER. The CDR3 is 16 amino acids. The V end lost 0 bases, the J end lost 5 bases, and 17 bases lay between the germline ends. The CDR3 bases are TGCGCCAGCAGCCAAGATGTGGGGGAGGCAGGAGACGAGCAGTACTTC. This translates into CASSQDVGEAGDEQYF.

This clone was observed many times. The chain carries TRBV19 and TRBJ1-5; TRBD1 matches at 8 bases. Germline assignment: CDR1 LNHDA and CDR2 SQIVND (reference sequence). J was trimmed by 7 bases and V by 5 bases; bases with no gene match: 7. The CDR3 is made up of 14 amino acids. CDR3 loop: CASSPTGEGQPQHF. The CDR3 DNA sequence: TGTGCCAGTAGTCCGACAGGGGAGGGACAGCCCCAGCATTTT.

Many counts were recorded for this clone. The V call is TRBV9, the J call TRBJ2-1; D is unresolved. The V gene's germline CDR1 is SGDLS and CDR2 YYNGEE. Trimming shortened V by 2 bases and J by 7 bases, and 13 bases separated the two germline ends. The CDR3 is made up of 14 amino acids. The CDR3: CASSVTSRENEQFF. The CDR3 coding sequence is TGTGCCAGCAGCGTTACGAGTAGAGAGAATGAGCAGTTCTTC.

In its sample, this clone was seen many times. The genes are TRBV11-2 and TRBJ2-3; D unclear. Germline lookup yields CDR1 SGHAT and CDR2 FQNNGV. The V and J ends lost 5 bases and 1 base respectively, with 13 bases between them. This CDR3 has 15 amino acids. CDR3 nucleotides: TGTGCCAGCAGCCGGTGGGTGACCGGCACAGATACGCAGTATTTT. This translates into CASSRWVTGTDTQYF. Supplemented by reference TRBV11-2 and TRBJ2-3, the full variable domain reads EAGVAQSPRYKIIEKRQSVAFWCNPISGHATLYWYQQILGQGPKLLIQFQNNGVVDDSQLPKDRFSAERLKGVDSTLKIQPAKLEDSAVYLCASSRWVTGTDTQYFGPGTRLTVL.

V gene TRBV5-1 combines with J gene TRBJ1-2, with no clear D. The germline V gene has CDR1 SGHRS and CDR2 YFSETQ. The CDR3 covers 13 residues. Trimming stripped 6 bases from V and 3 bases from J, with 12 bases between. CDR3 loop: CASTSGKYYGYTF. DNA of the CDR3: TGCGCCAGCACTTCCGGGAAATACTATGGCTACACCTTC. Filled out from reference TRBV5-1 and TRBJ1-2, the complete variable domain reads KAGVTQTPRYLIKTRGQQVTLSCSPISGHRSVSWYQQTPGQGLQFLFEYFSETQRNKGNFPGRFSGRQFSNSRSEMNVSTLELGDSALYLCASTSGKYYGYTFGSGTRLTVV.

This clone came up many times. The chain employs TRBV6-1 and TRBJ1-4; D is perhaps TRBD1 (5 bases). Trimming took 3 bases from V and 0 from J, leaving 8 bases between them. The CDR3 spans 15 residues. Germline V gene sequence: CDR1 MNHNS, CDR2 SASEGT. Written as DNA, the CDR3 is TGTGCCAGCAGTGAGGGGGGAACAACTAATGAAAAACTGTTTTTT. Its protein is CASSEGGTTNEKLFF.

This clone was counted only a few times. The chain couples TRBV27 to TRBJ1-6; 8 bases line up with TRBD1. The CDR3 totals 17 residues. V was clipped by 3 bases and J by 9 bases; unmatched bases: 13. Per germline, CDR1 MNHEY and CDR2 SMNVEV (reference sequence). The CDR3 here is CASSFGVFGTGGSPLHF. The CDR3 DNA sequence: TGTGCCAGCAGTTTTGGGGTTTTCGGGACAGGAGGTTCACCCCTCCACTTT.

By sample share, this clone is medium-sized. The V and J genes are TRBV27 and TRBJ2-1; 12 positions agree with TRBD2. This CDR3 comprises 15 residues. V gave up 10 bases and J gave up 8 bases; unmatched junction bases: 12. CDR1 is MNHEY and CDR2 is SMNVEV in the germline V gene (reference sequence). CDR3 amino acids: CATRPGTSGYHEQFF. CDR3 nucleotides: TGTGCCACCCGACCTGGGACTAGCGGGTACCATGAGCAGTTCTTC.

This clone is termed medium-sized. The chain combines TRBV5-1 with TRBJ2-3; possible D gene TRBD2, 5 bases. Germline V lookup: CDR1 SGHRS, CDR2 YFSETQ. CDR3 length equals 14 residues. With 0 bases removed from V and 1 base from J, the gap between germline ends came to 6 bases. In DNA, the CDR3 is TGCGCCAGCAGCTTGGCCGGGGGCACAGATACGCAGTATTTT. Translating it yields CASSLAGGTDTQYF.

This clone was detected many times. This sequence joins TRBV18 and TRBJ1-6; no firm D call. CDR1 is KGHSH and CDR2 is LQKENI in the germline V gene. CDR3 length: 13 amino acids. Trimming left V 6 bases short and J 3 bases short, with 6 bases between. CDR3 bases: TGTGCCAGCTCTCGGGACTATAATTCACCCCTCCACTTT. Protein sequence: CASSRDYNSPLHF.

A few counts support this clone. The rearrangement links TRBV6-5 to TRBJ2-2; possibly TRBD1 for D (6 bases). Germline CDR1 MNHEY, CDR2 SVGAGI. Trimming removed 0 bases at V and 7 bases at J, with 12 bases between. CDR3 length: 15 amino acids. The CDR3 loop reads CASSYSNPGVGELFF. The DNA of the CDR3 is TGTGCCAGCAGTTACTCGAACCCAGGGGTCGGGGAGCTGTTTTTT.

This clone was counted at least ten times. The CDR3 DNA reads TGTGCCAGCAGCTTGGTTTCGGGCACAGATACGCAGTATTTT. This sequence encodes CASSLVSGTDTQYF. J is TRBJ2-3 and V is TRBV5-6; D not resolved. V shed 0 bases and J shed 1 base, with 6 bases lying between them. CDR1 is SGHDT, CDR2 YYEEEE, per germline. The CDR3 covers 14 residues.

This clone was detected many times. The V and J genes are TRBV28 and TRBJ2-5, with D perhaps TRBD1 (5 bases). CDR3 size: 15 residues. V dropped 6 bases and J dropped 4 bases, with 18 bases sitting between them. Germline values: CDR1 MDHEN, CDR2 SYDVKM. CDR3 loop: CASSLSDIGLETQYF. The CDR3 coding sequence is TGTGCCAGCAGCCTTTCGGACATCGGGCTAGAGACCCAGTACTTC.

By share, this clone counts as medium-sized. This chain joins TRBV6-4 and TRBJ2-3, with 9 bases fitting TRBD2. J lost 4 bases, V lost 3 bases, and 2 bases had no gene match. Germline V gives CDR1 MRHNA, CDR2 SNTAGT. CDR3 length: 14 residues. The CDR3 is CASSEVAGADTQYF. CDR3 sequence (DNA): TGTGCCAGCAGTGAAGTAGCGGGAGCAGATACGCAGTATTTT.

Many counts were recorded for this clone. The rearrangement links TRBV7-9 to TRBJ1-1, with D perhaps TRBD1 (5 bases). CDR1 is SEHNR, CDR2 FQNEAQ, per germline (reference sequence). The CDR3 runs to 13 residues. V lost 6 bases and J lost 3, with 11 bases in between. The CDR3 spells CASRPPTDTEAFF. The CDR3 DNA sequence: TGTGCCAGCAGACCTCCGACAGACACTGAAGCTTTCTTT.

Many counts were recorded for this clone. The gene calls are TRBV29-1 and TRBJ2-7; TRBD2 aligns across 7 bases. CDR3 length equals 12 residues. V dropped 7 bases and J dropped 2; count of bases not matched to a gene: 5. The V gene's germline CDR1 is SQVTM and CDR2 ANQGSEA. The CDR3 spells CSAGEGPYEQYF. CDR3 in DNA: TGCAGCGCGGGGGAGGGACCCTACGAGCAGTACTTC.

This clone occurred a few times. In DNA, the CDR3 is TGTGCCAGCAGTTTATTACAGGGGGCTGAAAAACTGTTTTTT. Its translation: CASSLLQGAEKLFF. The chain employs TRBV28 and TRBJ1-4, with 9 bases matching TRBD1. Germline trimming cut 1 base from V and 7 bases from J; bases unmatched to any gene: 1. Per the germline V gene, CDR1 is MDHEN and CDR2 is SYDVKM. This CDR3 has 14 amino acids.

This clone is classed as medium-sized. This chain uses TRBV6-1 with TRBJ2-7, with 14 bases aligning to TRBD2. The germline V gene has CDR1 MNHNS and CDR2 SASEGT. V lost 7 bases to trimming and J lost 2 bases; unmatched junction nucleotides: 7. The CDR3 is 16 residues long. CDR3 DNA: TGTGCCAGCATTCGACTAGCGGGAGGGTTAGCCTACGAGCAGTACTTC. Residues: CASIRLAGGLAYEQYF.